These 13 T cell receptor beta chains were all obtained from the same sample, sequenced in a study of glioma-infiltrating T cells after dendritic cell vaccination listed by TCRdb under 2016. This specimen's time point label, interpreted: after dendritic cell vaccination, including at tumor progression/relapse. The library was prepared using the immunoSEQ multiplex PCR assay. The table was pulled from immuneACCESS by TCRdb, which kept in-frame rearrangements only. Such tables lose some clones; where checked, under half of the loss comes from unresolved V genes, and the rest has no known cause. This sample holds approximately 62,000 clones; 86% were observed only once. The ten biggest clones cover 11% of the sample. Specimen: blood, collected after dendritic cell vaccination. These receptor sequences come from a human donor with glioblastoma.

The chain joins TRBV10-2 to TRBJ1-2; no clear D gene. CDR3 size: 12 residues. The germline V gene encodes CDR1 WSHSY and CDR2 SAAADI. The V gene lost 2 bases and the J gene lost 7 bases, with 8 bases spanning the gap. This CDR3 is CASSEARVGYTF. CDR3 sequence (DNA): TGCGCCAGCAGTGAGGCCCGGGTTGGCTACACCTTC.

In DNA, the CDR3 is TGTGCCAGCAGCGTGAACGACAGGGGAGGCGATACGCAGTATTTT. Its translation: CASSVNDRGGDTQYF. The rearrangement joins TRBV9 to TRBJ2-3; TRBD1 aligns across 8 bases. J gave up 6 bases and V 2 bases, and 8 bases lay outside the gene matches. The CDR3 has 15 amino acids. The germline V gene has CDR1 SGDLS and CDR2 YYNGEE.

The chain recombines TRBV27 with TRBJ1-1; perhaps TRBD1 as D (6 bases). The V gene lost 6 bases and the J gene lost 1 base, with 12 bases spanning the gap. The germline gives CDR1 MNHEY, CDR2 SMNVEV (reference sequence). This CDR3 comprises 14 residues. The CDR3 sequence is CASRYRVENTEAFF. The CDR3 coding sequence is TGTGCCAGCAGGTACAGGGTAGAGAACACTGAAGCTTTCTTT.

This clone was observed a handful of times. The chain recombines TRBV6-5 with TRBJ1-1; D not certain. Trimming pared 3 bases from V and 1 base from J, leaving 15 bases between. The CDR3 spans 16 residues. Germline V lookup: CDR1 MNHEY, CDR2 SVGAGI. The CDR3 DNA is TGTGCCAGCAGTTATGGAGTGGCGGGAAGGAACACTGAAGCTTTCTTT. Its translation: CASSYGVAGRNTEAFF.

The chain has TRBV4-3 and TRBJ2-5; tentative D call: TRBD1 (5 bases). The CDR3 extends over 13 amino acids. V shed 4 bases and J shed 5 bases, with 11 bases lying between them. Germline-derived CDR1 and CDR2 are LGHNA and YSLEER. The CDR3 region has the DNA TGCGCCAGCAGCCTGGGGCCGGAGGAGACCCAGTACTTC. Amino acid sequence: CASSLGPEETQYF.

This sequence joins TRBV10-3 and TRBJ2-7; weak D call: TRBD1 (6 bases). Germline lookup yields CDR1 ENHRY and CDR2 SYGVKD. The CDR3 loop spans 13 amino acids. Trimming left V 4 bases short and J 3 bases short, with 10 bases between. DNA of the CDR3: TGTGCCATCAGTGCACAGGGTAACTACGAGCAGTACTTC. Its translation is CAISAQGNYEQYF.

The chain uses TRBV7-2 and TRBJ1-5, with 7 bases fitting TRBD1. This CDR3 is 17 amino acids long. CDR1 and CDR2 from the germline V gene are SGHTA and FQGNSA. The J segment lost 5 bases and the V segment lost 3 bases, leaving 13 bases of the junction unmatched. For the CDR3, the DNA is TGTGCCAGCAGCTTCCACAGGATAGGGGGCGGAGATCAGCCCCAGCATTTT. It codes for CASSFHRIGGGDQPQHF.

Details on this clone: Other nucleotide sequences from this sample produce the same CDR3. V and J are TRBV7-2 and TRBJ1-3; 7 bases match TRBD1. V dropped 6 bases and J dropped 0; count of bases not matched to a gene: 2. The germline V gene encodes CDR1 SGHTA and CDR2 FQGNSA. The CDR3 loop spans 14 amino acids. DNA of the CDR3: TGTGCCAGCAGTTCAGGGGGCTCTGGAAACACCATATATTTT. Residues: CASSSGGSGNTIYF.

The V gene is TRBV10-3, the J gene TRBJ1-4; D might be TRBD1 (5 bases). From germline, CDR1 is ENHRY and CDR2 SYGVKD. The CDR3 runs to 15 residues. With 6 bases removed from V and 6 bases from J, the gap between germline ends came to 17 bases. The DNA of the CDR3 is TGTGCCATCAGCGCGGAGGGACGGCCTGATGAAAAACTGTTTTTT. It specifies CAISAEGRPDEKLFF.

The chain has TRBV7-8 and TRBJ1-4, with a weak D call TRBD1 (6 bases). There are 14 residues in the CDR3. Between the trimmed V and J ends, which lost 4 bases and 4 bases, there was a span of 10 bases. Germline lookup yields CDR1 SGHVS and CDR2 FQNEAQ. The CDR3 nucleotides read TGTGCCAGCAGCTCACCAGGGGTTAATGAAAAACTGTTTTTT. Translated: CASSSPGVNEKLFF.

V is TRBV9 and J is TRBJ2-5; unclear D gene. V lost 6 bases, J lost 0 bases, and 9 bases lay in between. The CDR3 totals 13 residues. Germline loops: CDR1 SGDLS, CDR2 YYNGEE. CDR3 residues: CASNRDNQETQYF. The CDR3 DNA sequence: TGTGCCAGCAACCGCGATAACCAAGAGACCCAGTACTTC.

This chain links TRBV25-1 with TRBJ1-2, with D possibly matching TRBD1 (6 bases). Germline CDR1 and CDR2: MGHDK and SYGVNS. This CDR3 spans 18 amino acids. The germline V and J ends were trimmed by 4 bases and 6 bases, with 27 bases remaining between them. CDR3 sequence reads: CASSGGLGTGTLYHGYTF. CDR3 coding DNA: TGTGCCAGCAGTGGCGGACTCGGGACCGGGACATTGTACCATGGCTACACCTTC.

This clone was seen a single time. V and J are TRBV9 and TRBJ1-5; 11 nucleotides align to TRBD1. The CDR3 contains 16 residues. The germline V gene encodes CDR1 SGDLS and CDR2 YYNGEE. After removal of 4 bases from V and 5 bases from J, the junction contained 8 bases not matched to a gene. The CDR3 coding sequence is TGTGCCAGCAGCAAGTCCCCGGGACAGGGGGATCAGCCCCAGCATTTT. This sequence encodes CASSKSPGQGDQPQHF.